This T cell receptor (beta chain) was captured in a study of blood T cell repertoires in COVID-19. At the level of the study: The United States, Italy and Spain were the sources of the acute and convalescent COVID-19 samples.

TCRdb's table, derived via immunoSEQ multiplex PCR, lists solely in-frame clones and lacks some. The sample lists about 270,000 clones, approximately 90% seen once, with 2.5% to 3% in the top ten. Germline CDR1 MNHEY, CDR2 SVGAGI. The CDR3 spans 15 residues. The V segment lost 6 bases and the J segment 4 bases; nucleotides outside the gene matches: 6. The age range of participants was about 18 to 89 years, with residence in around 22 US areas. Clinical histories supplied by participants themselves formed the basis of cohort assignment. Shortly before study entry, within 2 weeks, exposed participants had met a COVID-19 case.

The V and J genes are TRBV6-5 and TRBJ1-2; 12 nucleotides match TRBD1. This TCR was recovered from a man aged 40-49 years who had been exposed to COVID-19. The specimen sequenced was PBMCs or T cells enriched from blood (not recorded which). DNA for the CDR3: TGTGCCAGCAGGGCGGGGACAGGGGGCGGCTATGGCTACACCTTC. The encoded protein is CASRAGTGGGYGYTF.